This T cell receptor beta chain was sequenced for a study of control samples from healthy donors and cancer patients. Measured with immunoSEQ multiplex PCR; TCRdb has only the in-frame clones, and not every one. The table has 35,000 to 55,000 clones, over 75% seen once. V was trimmed by 0 bases and J by 4 bases, leaving 14 bases between them. The CDR3 loop spans 15 amino acids. CDR1 and CDR2 (germline): SGHDT, YYEEEE. Sequenced sample: PBMCs. The receptor's source is a woman aged 55-70 years with lung cancer. This chain connects TRBV5-6 to TRBJ2-7; tentatively, D is TRBD1 (5 bases). The CDR3: CASSLGQLAYYEQYF. In DNA, the CDR3 is TGTGCCAGCAGCTTGGGACAGCTGGCCTATTACGAGCAGTACTTC. Supplemented by reference TRBV5-6 and TRBJ2-7, the full variable domain reads DAGVTQSPTHLIKTRGQQVTLRCSPKSGHDTVSWYQQALGQGPQFIFQYYEEEERQRGNFPDRFSGHQFPNYSSELNVNALLLGDSALYLCASSLGQLAYYEQYFGPGTRLTVT.